This T cell receptor (beta chain) was observed in a study of OX40 agonist ivuxolimab in advanced cancers. The wider study: Ivuxolimab is a fully human IgG2 antibody that activates OX40 (CD134).

Only in-frame clones appear in the TCRdb table, and some are missing; sequencing was by immunoSEQ multiplex PCR. The table records about 74,000 clones, roughly four fifths of them present only once. The V segment lost 4 bases and the J segment 4 bases; nucleotides outside the gene matches: 8. Germline values: CDR1 SGHTA, CDR2 FQGNSA. The CDR3 has 15 amino acids. The study, taken as a whole, reports: Still undetermined is the antigen specificity of the expanded peripheral T cells.

In regard to this clone: Its antigen is not identified.

The V gene is TRBV7-2, the J gene TRBJ2-5; TRBD2 aligns across 8 bases. This TCR came from an adult with an advanced solid tumor such as melanoma, head and neck, liver or kidney cancer. Sequencing was performed on CD4+ or CD8+ T cells sorted from blood, taken in a trial of the OX40 agonist ivuxolimab. CDR3: CASSSFGGAIETQYF. The CDR3 DNA follows: TGTGCCAGCAGCTCCTTCGGGGGGGCCATAGAGACCCAGTACTTC.